Presented here are 15 T cell receptor beta chains from one specimen sequenced in a study of OX40 agonist ivuxolimab in advanced cancers. Profiled with immunoSEQ multiplex PCR; TCRdb holds only in-frame clones, not every one. The sample has 45,000 to 50,000 clones, 80% to 90% seen once. Source: CD4+ or CD8+ T cells sorted from blood, taken in a trial of the OX40 agonist ivuxolimab. These receptors all come from an adult with an advanced solid tumor such as melanoma, head and neck, liver or kidney cancer.

The chain joins TRBV30 to TRBJ1-3; D unresolved. V was clipped by 0 bases and J by 14 bases, with 11 bases between them. This CDR3 region has 11 residues. CDR1 and CDR2 (germline): GTSNPN, SVGIG (reference sequence). Written as DNA, the CDR3 is TGTGCCTGGAGTGTGGAGTCGGGCCTATATTTT. This codes for CAWSVESGLYF.

The CDR3 bases are TGTGCCAGCAGTTTACAAACAGGCCGCTCCTACAATGAGCAGTTCTTC. Translating gives CASSLQTGRSYNEQFF. The chain is built from TRBV28 and TRBJ2-1, with a possible D match to TRBD1 (5 bases). The CDR3 covers 16 residues. V was shortened by 2 bases and J by 0 bases, with 11 bases between the two germline ends. Germline CDR1 MDHEN, CDR2 SYDVKM.

This chain connects TRBV4-3 to TRBJ1-4; no clear D gene. Germline-derived CDR1 and CDR2 are LGHNA and YSLEER. The CDR3 contains 15 residues. V lost 0 bases and J 6 bases, leaving 11 bases between the germline ends. The CDR3, as DNA: TGCGCCAGCAGCCAAGAGGGCTGGGTCGATGAAAAACTGTTTTTT. It encodes CASSQEGWVDEKLFF.

V usage is TRBV4-2 and J usage is TRBJ1-5; TRBD1 aligns across 7 bases. After removal of 0 bases from V and 1 base from J, the junction contained 0 bases not matched to a gene. The CDR3 loop spans 15 amino acids. Per germline, CDR1 LGHNA and CDR2 YNFKEQ. This CDR3 is CASSQEQGSNQPQHF. The DNA for the CDR3 is TGTGCCAGCAGCCAAGAACAGGGGAGCAATCAGCCCCAGCATTTT.

The rearrangement joins TRBV5-5 to TRBJ1-3; a weak D match, TRBD1 (6 bases). CDR1 and CDR2 from the germline V gene are SGHKS and YYEKEE (reference sequence). This CDR3 is built from 18 residues. The V end was cut by 2 bases, the J end by 4 bases, with 22 bases between. The CDR3 nucleotides are TGTGCCAGCAGCTTCCGACGGAGTCAGGGGTCTCGAGGAAACACCATATATTTT. As protein: CASSFRRSQGSRGNTIYF.

This rearrangement joins TRBV7-8 to TRBJ2-7; no reliable D call. The CDR3 spans 13 residues. CDR1 and CDR2 (germline): SGHVS, FQNEAQ. V was cut by 1 base and J by 4 bases, with 8 bases left in between. CDR3 region: CASSLEPAYEQYF. The CDR3 DNA is TGTGCCAGCAGCTTAGAACCGGCGTACGAGCAGTACTTC.

The rearrangement uses TRBV7-3 and TRBJ1-1, with D unclear. Germline V CDR1 and CDR2: SGHTA, FQGTGA. The CDR3 extends over 12 amino acids. The V and J ends lost 4 bases and 1 base respectively, with 4 bases between them. DNA of the CDR3: TGTGCCAGCAGCTACAAGAACACTGAAGCTTTCTTT. Its translation: CASSYKNTEAFF.

On this clone: Additional DNA sequences in this sample encode the identical CDR3. V and J are TRBV14 and TRBJ2-7; D unresolved. Germline values: CDR1 SGHDN, CDR2 FVKESK. Trimming removed 4 bases at V and 1 base at J, with 5 bases between. This CDR3 region has 12 residues. CDR3 sequence reads: CASSPGSYEQYF. The CDR3 nucleotides are TGTGCCAGCAGCCCCGGGTCCTACGAGCAGTACTTC.

This clone occurred once. This chain joins TRBV7-8 and TRBJ1-2, with D hard to call. Trimming took off 1 base at V and 7 bases at J, with 13 bases between the two ends. Germline CDR1 and CDR2: SGHVS and FQNEAQ. The CDR3 extends over 14 amino acids. The CDR3 spells CASSLDPVTIGYTF. The CDR3 DNA reads as TGTGCCAGCAGCTTAGATCCAGTTACTATTGGCTACACCTTC.

V gene TRBV6-5 combines with J gene TRBJ1-5; no firm D call. Germline V gives CDR1 MNHEY, CDR2 SVGAGI. This CDR3 contains 14 residues. V lost 8 bases and J lost 4, with 15 bases in between. The CDR3 DNA sequence: TGTGCCAGCTCGCCGGGGTTCGGGAATCAGCCCCAGCATTTT. It is translated as CASSPGFGNQPQHF.

This chain joins TRBV6-1 and TRBJ2-4; 10 bases fit TRBD1. The junction had 12 bases not matched to a gene; V was cut back by 4 bases and J by 0 bases. Per germline, CDR1 MNHNS and CDR2 SASEGT. CDR3 size: 19 residues. Here the CDR3 reads CASSASDRGTLLAKNIQYF. As DNA, the CDR3 is TGTGCCAGCAGTGCTTCGGACAGGGGGACCCTTTTAGCCAAAAACATTCAGTACTTC.

This chain links TRBV15 with TRBJ2-3, with TRBD2 matching over 8 bases. V was pared by 0 bases and J by 8 bases, with 10 bases of the junction left unmatched. This CDR3 spans 16 amino acids. Per germline, CDR1 LNHNV and CDR2 YYDKDF (reference sequence). The CDR3 DNA sequence: TGTGCCACCAGCAGAGACAGGAGCGGGGGCGGCGCTACGCAGTATTTT. This codes for CATSRDRSGGGATQYF.

V gene TRBV19 combines with J gene TRBJ2-3; no clear D. Germline-derived CDR1 and CDR2 are LNHDA and SQIVND (reference sequence). The V and J ends lost 3 bases and 6 bases respectively, with 7 bases between them. The CDR3 is 12 amino acids. CDR3 nucleotide sequence: TGTGCCAGTAGTATGGTCGGTGATACGCAGTATTTT. This translates into CASSMVGDTQYF.

The chain has TRBV21-1 and TRBJ1-6. TRBV21-1 is assigned pseudogene status. The CDR3 covers 18 residues. The CDR3 region has the DNA TGTGCCAGCAGCAAAGTATGCGGGCAGCGCTCCTATAATTCACCCCTCCACTTT. It translates to CASSKVCGQRSYNSPLHF.

The genes are TRBV18 and TRBJ2-7; D is unclear. The CDR3 spans 15 residues. Trimming took off 6 bases at V and 0 bases at J, with 15 bases between the two ends. Looked up from germline, CDR1 is KGHSH and CDR2 is LQKENI. CDR3 DNA sequence: TGTGCCAGCTCGCCCAGGCAGAATTACTCCTACGAGCAGTACTTC. This encodes CASSPRQNYSYEQYF.